This T cell receptor beta chain came from a study of blood T cell repertoires in COVID-19. Looking at the study overall: T cells, B-cell-depleted T cells, or PBMCs supplied cDNA or gDNA.

CDR1 is SGHDT, CDR2 YYEEEE, per germline. Trimming cost V 4 bases and J 0 bases; bases outside gene matches: 12. The CDR3 consists of 17 residues. Original analysis: Reference gene primer amplification gave estimated nucleated cell counts. The repertoire was sequenced with immunoSEQ multiplex PCR; TCRdb's copy has only in-frame clones and lacks some. V, J and clone size reflect that table, while D and trimming were determined from the DNA. The sample shows 100,000 to 150,000 clones, roughly three quarters of them seen only once. This clone has a handful of counts. The rearrangement joins TRBV5-6 to TRBJ1-1; TRBD1 agrees at 7 bases. The receptor comes from a man between 40 and 49 years old with active or convalescent COVID-19. The sequenced sample consisted of peripheral blood. CDR3 sequence: CASSTRGRVGMNTEAFF. The CDR3 nucleotides read TGTGCCAGCAGCACGAGGGGGCGGGTCGGCATGAACACTGAAGCTTTCTTT.